Listed below are T cell receptor beta chains from one sample, sequenced in a study of CD8+ T cells in alopecia areata. Profiling relied on immunoSEQ multiplex PCR, and the TCRdb table lists in-frame clones only, not all of them. The sample contains over 85,000 clones, around 60% of which appear only once. The specimen was CD8+ T cells sorted from blood, collected at week 4, from a patient treated with tofacitinib. Receptors were obtained from a human donor with alopecia areata. Both conserved end residues are part of each CDR3. A D gene is named only where the DNA matches it firmly. Rows may omit the clone size; those that give it use once, few, many or a size class.

V gene	D gene	J gene	CDR3 length	clone size	CDR3 DNA	CDR3 protein
TRBV5-1	TRBD2	TRBJ2-5	15	NA	TGCGCCAGCAGCTCCGAGCGGGGGGTCCAAGAGACCCAGTACTTC	CASSSERGVQETQYF
TRBV4-1	NA	TRBJ2-7	14	few	TGCGCCAGCAGCCAAGAAACTATGACCTACGAGCAGTACTTC	CASSQETMTYEQYF
TRBV10-3	NA	TRBJ2-3	15	few	TGTGCCATCAGCACGCTAGCAGAAAGCACAGATACGCAGTATTTT	CAISTLAESTDTQYF
TRBV5-1	NA	TRBJ1-2	14	NA	TGCGCCAGCAGCCGGTTAAGGGGCCACTATGGCTACACCTTC	CASSRLRGHYGYTF
TRBV29-1	NA	TRBJ2-3	15	many	TGCAGCGTTGATGGAACAGGGCATCATCCAGATACGCAGTATTTT	CSVDGTGHHPDTQYF
TRBV5-1	NA	TRBJ2-3	15	NA	TGCGCCAGCAGCTTGGAGGCGGGTAGCACAGATACGCAGTATTTT	CASSLEAGSTDTQYF
TRBV6-5	TRBD1	TRBJ1-5	14	NA	TGTGCCAGCCGGACAGGACCTAGCAATCAGCCCCAGCATTTT	CASRTGPSNQPQHF
TRBV7-3	NA	TRBJ2-4	16	NA	TGTGCCAGCACCTCCACGGATGCCCTCAAAGGGAACATTCAGTACTTC	CASTSTDALKGNIQYF
TRBV4-3	NA	TRBJ1-5	14	NA	TGCGCCAGCAGCCTCTACTTGGGGAATCAGCCCCAGCATTTT	CASSLYLGNQPQHF
TRBV29-1	NA	TRBJ2-3	13	few	TGCAGCGTTGAAAGGGAGAACCGTCTGACGCAGTATTTT	CSVERENRLTQYF
TRBV4-1	NA	TRBJ1-6	15	NA	TGCGCCAGCAGCCAAGTACAGGGATATAATTCACCCCTCCACTTT	CASSQVQGYNSPLHF
TRBV4-1	TRBD2	TRBJ2-7	18	NA	TGCGCCAGCAGCCCGACTGGACTAGCGGGAGGGGGGGCCTACGAGCAGTACTTC	CASSPTGLAGGGAYEQYF
TRBV27	TRBD2	TRBJ2-1	14	NA	TGTGCCAGCAGTTTGGGGACTAGCGGGTATGAGCAGTTCTTC	CASSLGTSGYEQFF
TRBV7-8	TRBD1	TRBJ2-5	15	many	TGTGCCAGCAGGGACGACAGGGGGTACCAAGAGACCCAGTACTTC	CASRDDRGYQETQYF
TRBV25-1	NA	TRBJ2-2	16	once	TGTGCCAGCAGTGAATCGGAAGGGGTCCTCGCCGGGGAGCTGTTTTTT	CASSESEGVLAGELFF
TRBV29-1	NA	TRBJ1-1	13	few	TGCAGCGTTGATCGAGGGTCGAACACTGAAGCTTTCTTT	CSVDRGSNTEAFF
TRBV29-1	TRBD2	TRBJ2-1	14	NA	TGCAGCATCAAAGGGAGGGAGACTTACAATGAGCAGTTCTTC	CSIKGRETYNEQFF
TRBV30	NA	TRBJ2-7	12	NA	TGTGCCTGGACCGGACCCTCCTACGAGCAGTACTTC	CAWTGPSYEQYF
TRBV4-3	NA	TRBJ2-7	13	NA	TGCGCCAGCAGCCAAGGTCCAGGCCACGAGCAGTACTTC	CASSQGPGHEQYF
TRBV27	TRBD2	TRBJ2-1	18	NA	TGTGCCAGCAGTTTATCGAAGGCAGCGGGAGACCCGGGGGATGAGCAGTTCTTC	CASSLSKAAGDPGDEQFF
TRBV29-1	TRBD1	TRBJ2-7	15	NA	TGCAGCGCCGAAATATTCGGGACAGGAGCCTACGAGCAGTACTTC	CSAEIFGTGAYEQYF
TRBV5-6	NA	TRBJ2-1	14	once	TGTGCCAGCAGCTTCTGGGTTGGGAACAATGAGCAGTTCTTC	CASSFWVGNNEQFF
TRBV7-9	NA	TRBJ2-7	14	few	TGTGCCAGCAGCTTTGACGGCCTCTCCTACGAGCAGTACTTC	CASSFDGLSYEQYF
TRBV30	NA	TRBJ2-1	12	few	TGTGCCTGGAGTGGGGACAACAATGAGCAGTTCTTC	CAWSGDNNEQFF
TRBV5-6	NA	TRBJ2-3	15	NA	TGTGCCAGCAGCTTGCTCAACATCGGTACAGATACGCAGTATTTT	CASSLLNIGTDTQYF
TRBV7-2	TRBD1	TRBJ2-6	15	once	TGTGCCAGCAGCTTTACAGGGGCTGGGGCCAACGTCCTGACTTTC	CASSFTGAGANVLTF
TRBV5-1	TRBD2	TRBJ2-1	17	few	TGCGCCAGCAGCACCGGGACTAGCGGGGGACCCTACAATGAGCAGTTCTTC	CASSTGTSGGPYNEQFF
TRBV19	NA	TRBJ2-1	15	medium-sized	TGTGCCAGTAGTATAGACGGCAGCTCCTACAATGAGCAGTTCTTC	CASSIDGSSYNEQFF
TRBV6-4	NA	TRBJ2-3	17	medium-sized	TGTGCCAGCAGCGCCTTTTCAGACGTAGGTGGCACAGATACGCAGTATTTT	CASSAFSDVGGTDTQYF
TRBV27	NA	TRBJ2-7	13	NA	TGTGCCAGCAGTTTAGGCGGCAGCTACGAGCAGTACTTC	CASSLGGSYEQYF
TRBV13	NA	TRBJ2-3	15	NA	TGTGCCAGCAGCTCCGTGTCGGGGGGCACAGATACGCAGTATTTT	CASSSVSGGTDTQYF
TRBV15	NA	TRBJ1-1	14	NA	TGTGCCACCAGCAGAGATTTCGTGAACACTGAAGCTTTCTTT	CATSRDFVNTEAFF